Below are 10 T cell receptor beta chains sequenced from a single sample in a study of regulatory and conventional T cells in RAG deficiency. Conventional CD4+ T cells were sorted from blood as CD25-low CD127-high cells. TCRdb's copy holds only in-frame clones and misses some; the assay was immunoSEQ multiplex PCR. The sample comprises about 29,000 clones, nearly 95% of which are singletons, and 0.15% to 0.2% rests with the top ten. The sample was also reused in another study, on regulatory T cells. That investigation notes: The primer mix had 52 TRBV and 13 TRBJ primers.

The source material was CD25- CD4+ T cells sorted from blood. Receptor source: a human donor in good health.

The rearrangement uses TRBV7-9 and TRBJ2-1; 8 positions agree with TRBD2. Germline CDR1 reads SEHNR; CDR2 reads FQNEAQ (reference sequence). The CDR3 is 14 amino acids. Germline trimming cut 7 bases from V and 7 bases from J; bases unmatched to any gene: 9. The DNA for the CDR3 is TGTGCCAGCATTCTGGCGGGGGGTTTGAATGAGCAGTTCTTC. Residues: CASILAGGLNEQFF.

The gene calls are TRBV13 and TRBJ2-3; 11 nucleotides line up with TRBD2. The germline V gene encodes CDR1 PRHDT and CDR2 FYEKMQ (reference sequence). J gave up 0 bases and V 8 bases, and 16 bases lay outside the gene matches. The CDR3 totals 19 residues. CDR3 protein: CASGRGRPSGGSSTDTQYF. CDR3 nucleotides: TGTGCCAGCGGCAGGGGGCGGCCTAGCGGGGGGTCTAGCACAGATACGCAGTATTTT.

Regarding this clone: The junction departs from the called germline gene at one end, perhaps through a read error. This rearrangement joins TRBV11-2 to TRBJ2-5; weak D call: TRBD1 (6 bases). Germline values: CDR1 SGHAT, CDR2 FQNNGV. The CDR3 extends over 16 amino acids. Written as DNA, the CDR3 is TGTGCCAGCAGCTCACAGGGTACCCTTACACAAGAGACCCGGTACTTC. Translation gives CASSSQGTLTQETRYF.

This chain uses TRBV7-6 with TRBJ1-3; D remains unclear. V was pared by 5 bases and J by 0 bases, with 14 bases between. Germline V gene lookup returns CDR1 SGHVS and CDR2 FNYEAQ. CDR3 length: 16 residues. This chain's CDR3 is CASSSFTTGSGNTIYF. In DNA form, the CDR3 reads TGTGCCAGCAGCAGCTTTACGACGGGCTCTGGAAACACCATATATTTT.

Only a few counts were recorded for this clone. The CDR3 DNA sequence: TGTGCCAGCAGTGAACAGGGTTTCGAGAACACCATATATTTT. This codes for CASSEQGFENTIYF. The V call is TRBV2, the J call TRBJ1-3; TRBD1 is a possible D gene (5 bases). Germline CDR1 is SNHLY and CDR2 is FYNNEI. Trimming removed 2 bases from V and 7 bases from J, with 12 bases in between. The CDR3 is made up of 14 amino acids.

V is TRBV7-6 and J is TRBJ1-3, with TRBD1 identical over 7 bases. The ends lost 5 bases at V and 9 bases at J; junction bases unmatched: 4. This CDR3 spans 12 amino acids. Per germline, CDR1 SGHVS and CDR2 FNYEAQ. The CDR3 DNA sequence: TGTGCCAGCAGCAACCCAGGGGGCACCATATATTTT. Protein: CASSNPGGTIYF.

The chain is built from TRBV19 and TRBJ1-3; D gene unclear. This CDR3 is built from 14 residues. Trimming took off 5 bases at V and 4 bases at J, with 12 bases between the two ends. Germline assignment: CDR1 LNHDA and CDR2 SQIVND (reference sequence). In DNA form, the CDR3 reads TGTGCCAGTAGTGCCGACACGTACGGAAACACCATATATTTT. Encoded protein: CASSADTYGNTIYF.

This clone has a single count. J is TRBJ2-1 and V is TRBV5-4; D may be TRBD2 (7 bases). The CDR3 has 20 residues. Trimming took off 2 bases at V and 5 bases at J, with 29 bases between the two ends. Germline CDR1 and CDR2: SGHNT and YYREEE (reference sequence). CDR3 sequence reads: CASSLRGTPLLGGGNNEQFF. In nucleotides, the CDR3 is TGTGCCAGCAGCTTAAGAGGGACCCCTCTATTGGGCGGGGGCAACAATGAGCAGTTCTTC.

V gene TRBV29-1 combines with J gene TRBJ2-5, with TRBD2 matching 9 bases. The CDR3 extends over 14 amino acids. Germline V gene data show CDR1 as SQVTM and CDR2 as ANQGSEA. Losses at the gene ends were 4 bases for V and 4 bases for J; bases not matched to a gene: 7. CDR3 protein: CSVVASGAVETQYF. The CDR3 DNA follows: TGCAGCGTTGTGGCTAGCGGGGCGGTAGAGACCCAGTACTTC.

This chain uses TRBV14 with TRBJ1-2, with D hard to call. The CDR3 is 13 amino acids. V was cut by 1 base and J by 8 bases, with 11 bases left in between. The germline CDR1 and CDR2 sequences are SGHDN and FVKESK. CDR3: CASSQGLRRGYTF. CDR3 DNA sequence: TGTGCCAGCAGCCAAGGACTCCGGCGGGGCTACACCTTC.